This record covers a single T cell receptor beta chain. The CDR3 totals 15 residues. Trimming cost V 7 bases and J 0 bases, with 15 bases left between them. Germline CDR1 SGDLS, CDR2 YYNGEE. The entry originates in a study of T cells after somatic rescue of genetic block. Some clones are missing from TCRdb's copy, which holds only in-frame ones; the method was immunoSEQ multiplex PCR. The table has more than 70,000 clones, around 90% seen once; the top ten hold under 2%. This receptor was taken from a woman aged 18-29 years. The J gene is TRBJ2-3, the V gene TRBV9; a weak D match, TRBD2 (5 bases). Sequencing used peripheral blood mononuclear cells (PBMCs). The CDR3 loop reads CASSPRVTSTDTQYF. In nucleotides, the CDR3 is TGTGCCAGCTCCCCGCGGGTTACCAGCACAGATACGCAGTATTTT.